This T cell receptor beta chain was captured in a study of T cells in Graves' hyperthyroidism and ophthalmopathy. The authors deemed Graves' hyperthyroidism stable absent ophthalmopathy progression within 18 months. Any patient presenting with uncontrolled infection, other autoimmune disease, pregnancy or lactation was left out. Orbital computed tomography and thyroid ultrasound, together with serum TRAb and thyroxine and clinical symptoms, were used for diagnoses. The CDR3 totals 14 residues. CDR1 is SGHDT and CDR2 is YYEEEE in the germline V gene. The trim removed 0 bases at V and 4 bases at J, leaving 2 bases unmatched. Amplification of TCR beta CDR3 regions used RNA as the template. Primed by the HTBI set, a first-round RT-PCR was run on the TCR CDR3. TCRdb ran MiXCR on the multiplex PCR reads and lists one entry per CDR3 protein. Among under 350,000 distinct CDR3 sequences, about an eighth were seen once, and the ten largest hold less than 8%.

This clonotype showed up many times. Sequencing input: blood. The rearrangement joins TRBV5-6 to TRBJ2-3; 7 nucleotides match TRBD2. This TCR derives from a woman aged 40 to 50 with Graves' hyperthyroidism. The chain's CDR3 is CASSLEGGADTQYF. The CDR3 DNA reads TGTGCCAGCAGCTTGGAGGGAGGGGCAGATACGCAGTATTTT.